This T cell receptor beta chain was obtained from a study of OX40 agonist ivuxolimab in advanced cancers. The germline gives CDR1 SGHNT, CDR2 YENEEA. Deletions cut 2 bases from V and 6 bases from J, with 15 bases between. The CDR3 consists of 15 residues. TCRdb's table, derived via immunoSEQ multiplex PCR, lists solely in-frame clones and lacks some. The sample lists around 67,000 clones; less than 90% were seen once. Source: CD4+ or CD8+ T cells sorted from blood, taken in a trial of the OX40 agonist ivuxolimab. The receptor was derived from an adult with an advanced solid tumor such as melanoma, head and neck, liver or kidney cancer. V is TRBV11-3 and J is TRBJ2-3; TRBD2 is a possible D gene (7 bases). CDR3: CASSLRAGAQDTQYF. In DNA, the CDR3 is TGTGCCAGCAGCTTACGGGCGGGGGCACAGGATACGCAGTATTTT.